This entry lists 32 T cell receptor beta chains sequenced from one sample in a study of T cell repertoires in cytomegalovirus infection. In TCRdb, the reads were re-called with MiXCR into one record per CDR3 protein. The top ten clones hold 2.5% to 3.5% of a sample with about 740,000 distinct CDR3 sequences, about 40% of them seen once. The sample taken for sequencing was PBMCs. These receptor sequences come from a human donor in good health (CMV status not recorded). Some clones in this sample may be carry-over from other donors' samples.

This clonotype was observed many times. The rearrangement uses TRBV7-8 and TRBJ2-2; TRBD1 agrees at 9 bases. Germline CDR1 and CDR2: SGHVS and FQNEAQ. V trimming: 6 bases; J trimming: 1 base; junction bases outside the gene matches: 3. The CDR3 has 15 residues. Here the CDR3 reads CASRADRGNTGELFF. The CDR3 DNA is TGTGCCAGCAGGGCGGACAGGGGGAACACCGGGGAGCTGTTTTTT.

CDR3 residues: CASSNRDLYGYTF. The CDR3 nucleotides are TGTGCCAGTAGTAACCGGGACCTCTATGGCTACACCTTC. The rearrangement links TRBV19 to TRBJ1-2; D possibly corresponds to TRBD1 (5 bases). The ends were cut back, 4 bases at V and 4 bases at J, with 10 bases in the middle. The CDR3 length is 13 residues. The germline V gene encodes CDR1 LNHDA and CDR2 SQIVND (reference sequence).

The chain is built from TRBV18 and TRBJ2-1, with 14 bases identical to TRBD2. Germline V gene sequence: CDR1 KGHSH, CDR2 LQKENI. J gave up 1 base and V 6 bases, and 17 bases lay outside the gene matches. CDR3 length: 21 residues. CDR3 residues: CASSLVGAGLAGESSYNEQFF. Here the CDR3 DNA reads TGTGCCAGCTCCCTCGTGGGTGCGGGACTAGCGGGGGAGTCGTCCTACAATGAGCAGTTCTTC.

This clonotype was seen only once. This chain links TRBV19 with TRBJ1-3, with D possibly being TRBD1 (5 bases). V lost 9 bases and J lost 7, with 10 bases in between. In germline, CDR1 is LNHDA, CDR2 SQIVND (reference sequence). The CDR3 has 11 amino acids. Written as DNA, the CDR3 is TGTGCCAGCCGCAGGGTCAACACCATATATTTT. It specifies CASRRVNTIYF.

This clonotype has a count of ten or more. This chain links TRBV7-2 with TRBJ2-3; 15 nucleotides match TRBD2. CDR3 length equals 18 residues. The germline V gene has CDR1 SGHTA and CDR2 FQGNSA. Trimming at V came to 1 base and at J to 2 bases, leaving 4 bases not matched to a gene. The CDR3 DNA reads TGTGCCAGCAGCTTAGAAGGGACTAGCGGGGGGTACACAGATACGCAGTATTTT. This codes for CASSLEGTSGGYTDTQYF.

The V call is TRBV25-1, the J call TRBJ2-7; D gene ambiguous. Germline loops: CDR1 MGHDK, CDR2 SYGVNS. The CDR3 consists of 13 residues. V lost 6 bases, J lost 0 bases, and 9 bases lay in between. In DNA form, the CDR3 reads TGTGCCAGCAGGCAGACTGGCTCCTACGAGCAGTACTTC. Translating it yields CASRQTGSYEQYF.

The chain employs TRBV19 and TRBJ2-7, with 10 bases fitting TRBD2. V trimming: 3 bases; J trimming: 6 bases; junction bases outside the gene matches: 5. CDR1 and CDR2 from the germline V gene are LNHDA and SQIVND (reference sequence). CDR3 length equals 14 residues. The CDR3 DNA is TGTGCCAGTAGTATCCAGGGACTAGCGATCGAGCAGTACGTC. This codes for CASSIQGLAIEQYV.

This chain joins TRBV14 and TRBJ2-2; tentatively, D is TRBD1 (6 bases). V dropped 4 bases and J dropped 10 bases, with 10 bases sitting between them. The CDR3 runs to 12 residues. Germline V gene lookup returns CDR1 SGHDN and CDR2 FVKESK. This chain's CDR3 is CASSPGTPELFF. CDR3 bases: TGTGCCAGCAGCCCTGGGACACCGGAGCTGTTTTTT.

This clonotype turned up a few times. The chain carries TRBV6-1 and TRBJ2-3, with 7 bases lining up with TRBD1. Per the germline V gene, CDR1 is MNHNS and CDR2 is SASEGT. V shed 5 bases, J shed 3 bases, and the junction held 2 bases outside the gene matches. This CDR3 is 13 amino acids long. The DNA of the CDR3 is TGTGCCAGCAGTCAGGGGGAGACAGATACGCAGTATTTT. This sequence encodes CASSQGETDTQYF.

This clonotype occurred many times. The V call is TRBV7-2, the J call TRBJ2-1; 8 bases map to TRBD2. Germline loops: CDR1 SGHTA, CDR2 FQGNSA. The V gene end was trimmed by 3 bases and the J gene end by 0 bases; junction bases not matched to a gene: 4. This CDR3 spans 16 amino acids. CDR3 sequence reads: CASSFGSGSSYNEQFF. CDR3 nucleotide sequence: TGTGCCAGCAGCTTTGGAAGCGGGAGCTCCTACAATGAGCAGTTCTTC.

This chain uses TRBV29-1 with TRBJ2-7; 10 bases align to TRBD1. The V gene's germline CDR1 is SQVTM and CDR2 ANQGSEA. The CDR3 totals 14 residues. V was clipped by 1 base and J by 3 bases; unmatched bases: 3. The CDR3 bases are TGCAGCGTTGAAGGTGGGGACAGGGGCTACGAGCAGTACTTC. Its protein product is CSVEGGDRGYEQYF.

J is TRBJ1-2 and V is TRBV10-3, with D unclear. CDR3 size: 12 residues. Germline-derived CDR1 and CDR2 are ENHRY and SYGVKD. The V end lost 7 bases, the J end lost 3 bases, and 9 bases lay between the germline ends. The CDR3 nucleotides read TGTGCCATCAAAAATACAGACTATGGCTACACCTTC. It is translated as CAIKNTDYGYTF.

V and J are TRBV7-8 and TRBJ2-5; tentative D call: TRBD1 (5 bases). The germline V gene has CDR1 SGHVS and CDR2 FQNEAQ. Trimming pared 4 bases from V and 8 bases from J, leaving 17 bases between. The CDR3 runs to 14 residues. In nucleotides, the CDR3 is TGTGCCAGCAGCTCCCGTGGGGCTCGAGATACCCAGTACTTC. Amino acid sequence: CASSSRGARDTQYF.

The J gene is TRBJ1-4, the V gene TRBV2; 12 nucleotides agree with TRBD1. Looked up from germline, CDR1 is SNHLY and CDR2 is FYNNEI. The CDR3 has 14 amino acids. The J segment lost 7 bases and the V segment lost 6 bases, leaving 3 bases of the junction unmatched. CDR3 loop: CASRGDRGREKLFF. The DNA for the CDR3 is TGTGCCAGCAGAGGGGACAGGGGGCGTGAAAAACTGTTTTTT. Using reference TRBV2 and TRBJ1-4 for the parts outside the CDR3, the full variable domain is EPEVTQTPSHQVTQMGQEVILRCVPISNHLYFYWYRQILGQKVEFLVSFYNNEISEKSEIFDDQFSVERPDGSNFTLKIRSTKLEDSAMYFCASRGDRGREKLFFGSGTQLSVL.

The rearrangement uses TRBV15 and TRBJ1-5, with D perhaps matching TRBD1 (5 bases). This CDR3 is built from 16 residues. Per germline, CDR1 LNHNV and CDR2 YYDKDF (reference sequence). The ends were cut back, 3 bases at V and 6 bases at J, with 18 bases in the middle. The CDR3 loop reads CATSSSRGTGGQPQHF. The CDR3 DNA reads as TGTGCCACCAGCAGTAGCCGCGGGACGGGGGGTCAGCCCCAGCATTTT.

There are a few counts of this clonotype. The V call is TRBV7-4, the J call TRBJ2-7; D unresolved. The CDR3 contains 12 residues. V was cut by 5 bases and J by 4 bases, with 9 bases left in between. Germline lookup yields CDR1 SGHVT and CDR2 SQSDAQ. For the CDR3, the DNA is TGTGCCAGCAGCCAGAGCGTTTACGAGCAGTACTTC. This translates into CASSQSVYEQYF.

The gene calls are TRBV9 and TRBJ1-1, with 9 nucleotides matching TRBD1. V gave up 3 bases and J gave up 4 bases; unmatched junction bases: 4. CDR3 length: 14 amino acids. The germline V gene has CDR1 SGDLS and CDR2 YYNGEE. CDR3 region: CASSAQTGGTEAFF. CDR3 coding DNA: TGTGCCAGCAGCGCCCAGACAGGGGGCACTGAAGCTTTCTTT.

Notes on this clonotype: A much larger clone sits a single nucleotide away, making a read error possible. The gene calls are TRBV6-6 and TRBJ2-5; 12 positions agree with TRBD2. CDR1 and CDR2 (germline): MNHNY, SVGAGI (reference sequence). This CDR3 has 14 residues. The CDR3 sequence is CASSLRTSGETKYF. The CDR3 DNA sequence: TGTGCCAGCAGCCTAAGGACTAGCGGGGAGACCAAGTACTTC.

As for this clonotype: At one end, the junction sequence differs from germline, possibly due to a read error. The V call is TRBV10-3, the J call TRBJ2-3; no definite D call. Germline lookup yields CDR1 ENHRY and CDR2 SYGVKD. This CDR3 has 15 amino acids. The CDR3 DNA sequence: TGCGCTACCCTCCCCGACTTGACTAGCACAGATACGCAGTATTTT. This gives the protein CATLPDLTSTDTQYF.

The chain has TRBV29-1 and TRBJ2-7; D is ambiguous. CDR3 length equals 12 residues. V was pared by 4 bases and J by 2 bases, with 9 bases between. CDR1 is SQVTM, CDR2 ANQGSEA, per germline. The CDR3: CSVAQVTYEQYF. CDR3 bases: TGCAGCGTTGCGCAGGTTACCTACGAGCAGTACTTC.

This chain joins TRBV20-1 and TRBJ2-3, with D maybe TRBD2 (6 bases). Between the trimmed V and J ends, which lost 0 bases and 3 bases, there was a span of 13 bases. The CDR3 has 15 amino acids. Germline V lookup: CDR1 DFQATT, CDR2 SNEGSKA (reference sequence). Written as DNA, the CDR3 is TGCAGTGCTAGAGATCCCCGCGGGGCTACAGATACGCAGTATTTT. This translates into CSARDPRGATDTQYF.

This clonotype was counted between two and nine times. The chain links TRBV7-9 to TRBJ2-7, with a tentative D call TRBD1 (6 bases). Germline CDR1 SEHNR, CDR2 FQNEAQ (reference sequence). The CDR3 consists of 14 residues. V was pared by 3 bases and J by 5 bases, with 14 bases between. The CDR3 bases are TGTGCCAGCAGCTTGGCAGGGGTCGTCCACGAGCAGTACTTC. Amino acid sequence: CASSLAGVVHEQYF.

The V gene is TRBV5-6, the J gene TRBJ2-1, with unresolved D. Germline assignment: CDR1 SGHDT and CDR2 YYEEEE. The length of the CDR3 is 14 residues. Trimming removed 2 bases from V and 4 bases from J, with 10 bases in between. The CDR3 spells CASSFPDLYNEQFF. The CDR3 bases are TGTGCCAGCAGCTTCCCGGATCTATACAATGAGCAGTTCTTC.

This clonotype has just a few counts. CDR3 DNA sequence: TGTGCCAGCAGAAGCCACAATGAGCAGTTCTTC. This codes for CASRSHNEQFF. The V gene is TRBV6-4, the J gene TRBJ2-1, with D unresolved. This CDR3 has 11 residues. Germline V lookup: CDR1 MRHNA, CDR2 SNTAGT. Deletions cut 6 bases from V and 5 bases from J, with 5 bases between.

This clonotype was observed many times. V usage is TRBV19 and J usage is TRBJ1-1; D call uncertain. V lost 11 bases and J 1 base, leaving 11 bases between the germline ends. This CDR3 spans 12 amino acids. Germline V gene data show CDR1 as LNHDA and CDR2 as SQIVND (reference sequence). CDR3 DNA: TGTGCCGTCGGACGGAGGAACACTGAAGCTTTCTTT. It encodes CAVGRRNTEAFF. Variable domain in full (rest from reference TRBV19 and TRBJ1-1): DGGITQSPKYLFRKEGQNVTLSCEQNLNHDAMYWYRQDPGQGLRLIYYSQIVNDFQKGDIAEGYSVSREKKESFPLTVTSAQKNPTAFYLCAVGRRNTEAFFGQGTRLTVV.

This clonotype was picked up a small number of times. The chain uses TRBV6-1 and TRBJ2-7, with 8 bases that match TRBD1. This CDR3 comprises 17 residues. The J segment lost 2 bases and the V segment lost 6 bases, leaving 15 bases of the junction unmatched. In germline, CDR1 is MNHNS, CDR2 SASEGT. CDR3 in amino acids: CASRPPPDRVRTYEQYF. The DNA of the CDR3 is TGTGCCAGCAGGCCCCCTCCGGACAGGGTCCGTACCTACGAGCAGTACTTC.

The rearrangement uses TRBV25-1 and TRBJ2-5; 7 nucleotides line up with TRBD1. The germline V gene has CDR1 MGHDK and CDR2 SYGVNS. The CDR3 extends over 18 amino acids. J lost 3 bases, V lost 2 bases, and 15 bases had no gene match. The CDR3: CASSEVEWWDSRKETQYF. CDR3 in DNA: TGTGCCAGCAGTGAAGTGGAATGGTGGGACAGCCGAAAAGAGACCCAGTACTTC.

The chain uses TRBV9 and TRBJ1-4; D not certain. The CDR3 has 17 amino acids. Germline V lookup: CDR1 SGDLS, CDR2 YYNGEE. V lost 3 bases and J lost 0, with 15 bases in between. CDR3 in amino acids: CASSGKRVAATNEKLFF. In DNA, the CDR3 is TGTGCCAGCAGCGGCAAGAGGGTGGCCGCAACTAATGAAAAACTGTTTTTT.

J is TRBJ2-5 and V is TRBV6-1, with D tentatively TRBD2 (6 bases). There are 13 residues in the CDR3. Germline CDR1 MNHNS, CDR2 SASEGT. With 7 bases removed from V and 5 bases from J, the gap between germline ends came to 14 bases. CDR3 nucleotide sequence: TGTGCCAGCATGTTTGGGGCGGGGGAGACCCAGTACTTC. Its translation is CASMFGAGETQYF.

The chain employs TRBV28 and TRBJ1-5; D is unclear. V was cut by 6 bases and J by 0 bases, with 15 bases left in between. There are 16 residues in the CDR3. CDR1 is MDHEN, CDR2 SYDVKM, per germline. This CDR3 reads CASRGLLRDSNQPQHF. The CDR3 bases are TGTGCCAGCAGAGGACTGCTCAGAGATAGCAATCAGCCCCAGCATTTT. Together with reference TRBV28 and TRBJ1-5, the CDR3 gives the full variable domain: DVKVTQSSRYLVKRTGEKVFLECVQDMDHENMFWYRQDPGLGLRLIYFSYDVKMKEKGDIPEGYSVSREKKERFSLILESASTNQTSMYLCASRGLLRDSNQPQHFGDGTRLSIL.

This clonotype occurred many times. V usage is TRBV28 and J usage is TRBJ2-6, with D unresolved. This CDR3 has 15 residues. With 3 bases removed from V and 0 bases from J, the gap between germline ends came to 6 bases. Looked up from germline, CDR1 is MDHEN and CDR2 is SYDVKM. The CDR3 DNA reads TGTGCCAGCAGTTTGGTCGGCTCTGGGGCCAACGTCCTGACTTTC. Residues: CASSLVGSGANVLTF.

The chain has TRBV28 and TRBJ2-7; 8 bases align to TRBD1. From germline, CDR1 is MDHEN and CDR2 SYDVKM. This CDR3 has 15 amino acids. The junction had 13 bases not matched to a gene; V was cut back by 5 bases and J by 7 bases. The CDR3 loop is CASSRTGTGSEEQYF. CDR3 nucleotides: TGTGCCAGCAGTAGGACAGGGACCGGATCAGAAGAGCAGTACTTC.